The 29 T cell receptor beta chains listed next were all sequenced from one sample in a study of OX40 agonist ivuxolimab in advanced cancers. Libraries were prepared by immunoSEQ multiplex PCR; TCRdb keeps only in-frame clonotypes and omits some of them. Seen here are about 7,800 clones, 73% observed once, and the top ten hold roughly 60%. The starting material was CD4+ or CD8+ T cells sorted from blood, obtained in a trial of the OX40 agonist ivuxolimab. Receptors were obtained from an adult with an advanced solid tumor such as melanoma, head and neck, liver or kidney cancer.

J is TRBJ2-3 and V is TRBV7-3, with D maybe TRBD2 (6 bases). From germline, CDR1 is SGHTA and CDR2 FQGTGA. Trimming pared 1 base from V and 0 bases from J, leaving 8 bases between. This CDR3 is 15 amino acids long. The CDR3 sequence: CASSLSGTSTDTQYF. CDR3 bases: TGTGCCAGCAGCTTAAGTGGGACTAGCACAGATACGCAGTATTTT.

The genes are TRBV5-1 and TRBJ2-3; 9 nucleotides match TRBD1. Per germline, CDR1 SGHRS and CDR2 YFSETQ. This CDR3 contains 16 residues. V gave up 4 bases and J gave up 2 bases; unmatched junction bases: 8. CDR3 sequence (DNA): TGCGCCAGCAGCCAATGGGACAGGGTTGCCACAGATACGCAGTATTTT. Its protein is CASSQWDRVATDTQYF.

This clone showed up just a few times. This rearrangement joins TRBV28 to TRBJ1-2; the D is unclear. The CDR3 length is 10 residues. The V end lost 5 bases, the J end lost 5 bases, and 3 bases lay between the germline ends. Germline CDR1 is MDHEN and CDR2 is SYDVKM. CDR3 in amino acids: CASSGYGYTF. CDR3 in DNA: TGTGCCAGCAGTGGGTATGGCTACACCTTC.

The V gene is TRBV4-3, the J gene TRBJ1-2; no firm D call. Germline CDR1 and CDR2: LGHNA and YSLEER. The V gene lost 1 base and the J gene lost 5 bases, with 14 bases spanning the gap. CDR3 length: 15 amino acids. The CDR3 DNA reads TGCGCCAGCAGCCAAGTCCTCCAGTACCCTTATGGCTACACCTTC. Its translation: CASSQVLQYPYGYTF.

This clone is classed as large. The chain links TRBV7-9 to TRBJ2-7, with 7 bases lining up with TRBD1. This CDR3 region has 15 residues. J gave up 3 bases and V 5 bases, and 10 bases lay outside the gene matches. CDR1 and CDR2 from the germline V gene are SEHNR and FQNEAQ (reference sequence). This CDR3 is CASSPRDRRIYEQYF. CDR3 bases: TGTGCCAGCAGCCCCCGGGACAGACGTATCTACGAGCAGTACTTC.

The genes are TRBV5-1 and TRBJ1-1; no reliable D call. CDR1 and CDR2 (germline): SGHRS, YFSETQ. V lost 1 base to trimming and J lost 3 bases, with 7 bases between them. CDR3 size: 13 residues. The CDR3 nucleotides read TGCGCCAGCAGCTTGAGGGAGGACACTGAAGCTTTCTTT. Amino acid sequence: CASSLREDTEAFF.

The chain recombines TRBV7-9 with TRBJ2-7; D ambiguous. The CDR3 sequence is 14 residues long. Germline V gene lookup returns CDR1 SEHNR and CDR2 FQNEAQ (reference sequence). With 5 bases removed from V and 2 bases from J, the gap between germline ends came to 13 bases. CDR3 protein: CASSPTIRPYEQYF. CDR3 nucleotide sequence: TGTGCCAGCAGCCCCACAATACGGCCCTACGAGCAGTACTTC. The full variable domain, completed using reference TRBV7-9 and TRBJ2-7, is DTGVSQNPRHKITKRGQNVTFRCDPISEHNRLYWYRQTLGQGPEFLTYFQNEAQLEKSRLLSDRFSAERPKGSFSTLEIQRTEQGDSAMYLCASSPTIRPYEQYFGPGTRLTVT.

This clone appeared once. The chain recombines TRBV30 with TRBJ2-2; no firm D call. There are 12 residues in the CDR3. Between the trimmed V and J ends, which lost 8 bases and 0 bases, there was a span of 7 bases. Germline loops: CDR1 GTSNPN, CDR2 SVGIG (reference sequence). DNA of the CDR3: TGTGCCCAACACGCGAACACCGGGGAGCTGTTTTTT. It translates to CAQHANTGELFF.

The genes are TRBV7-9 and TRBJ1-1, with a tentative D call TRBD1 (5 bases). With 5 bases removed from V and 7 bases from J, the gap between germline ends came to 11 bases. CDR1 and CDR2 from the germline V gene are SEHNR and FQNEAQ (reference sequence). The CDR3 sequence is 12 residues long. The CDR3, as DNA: TGTGCCAGCAGCCCGGGACTCCATGAAGCTTTCTTT. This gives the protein CASSPGLHEAFF.

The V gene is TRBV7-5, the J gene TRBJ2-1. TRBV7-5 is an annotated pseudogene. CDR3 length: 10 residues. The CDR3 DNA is TGTGCCAGCAGCGAGTCGGATTTAGTCTTC. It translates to CASSESDLVF.

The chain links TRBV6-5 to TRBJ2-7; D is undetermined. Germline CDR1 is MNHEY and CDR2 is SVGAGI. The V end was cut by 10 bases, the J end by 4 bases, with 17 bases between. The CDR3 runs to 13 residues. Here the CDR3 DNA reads TGTGCCACCGGGCCCGGAATAGTTTACGAGCAGTACTTC. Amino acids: CATGPGIVYEQYF.

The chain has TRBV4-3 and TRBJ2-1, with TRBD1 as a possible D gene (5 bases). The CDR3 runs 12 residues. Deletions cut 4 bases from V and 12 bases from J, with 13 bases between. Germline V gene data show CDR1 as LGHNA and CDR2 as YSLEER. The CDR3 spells CASSPGPQGQFF. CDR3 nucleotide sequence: TGCGCCAGCAGCCCTGGGCCCCAGGGGCAGTTCTTC.

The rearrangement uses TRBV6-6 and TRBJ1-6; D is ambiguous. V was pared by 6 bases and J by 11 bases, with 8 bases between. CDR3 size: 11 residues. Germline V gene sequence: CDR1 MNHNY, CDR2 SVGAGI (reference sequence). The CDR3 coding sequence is TGTGCCAGCAGGACTGGGCCACCCCTCCACTTT. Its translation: CASRTGPPLHF.

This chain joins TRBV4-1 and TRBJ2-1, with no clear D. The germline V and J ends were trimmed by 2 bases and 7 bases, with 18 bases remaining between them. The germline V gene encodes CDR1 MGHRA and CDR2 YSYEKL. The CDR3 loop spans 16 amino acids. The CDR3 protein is CASSQTGPGALNEQFF. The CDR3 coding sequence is TGCGCCAGCAGCCAAACGGGCCCCGGTGCCCTAAATGAGCAGTTCTTC.

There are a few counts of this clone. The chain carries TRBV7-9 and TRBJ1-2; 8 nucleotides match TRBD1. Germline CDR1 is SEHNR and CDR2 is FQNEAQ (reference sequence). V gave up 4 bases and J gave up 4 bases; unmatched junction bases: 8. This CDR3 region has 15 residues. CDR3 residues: CASSSLTGEGYGYTF. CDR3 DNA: TGTGCCAGCAGCTCCTTGACAGGGGAGGGCTATGGCTACACCTTC.

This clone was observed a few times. CDR3 loop: CASSLDRGGTGELFF. CDR3 DNA sequence: TGTGCCAGCAGCTTAGACAGGGGAGGTACCGGGGAGCTGTTTTTT. The rearrangement joins TRBV11-2 to TRBJ2-2; D may be TRBD1 or TRBD2 (6 bases each). CDR1 SGHAT and CDR2 FQNNGV come from the germline V gene. The ends were cut back, 0 bases at V and 5 bases at J, with 10 bases in the middle. The CDR3 is 15 residues long.

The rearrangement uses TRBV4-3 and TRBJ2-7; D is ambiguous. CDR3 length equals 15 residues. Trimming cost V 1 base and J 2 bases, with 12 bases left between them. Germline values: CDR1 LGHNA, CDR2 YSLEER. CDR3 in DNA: TGCGCCAGCAGCCAAGTTTCCGCAGTCCCCTACGAGCAGTACTTC. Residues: CASSQVSAVPYEQYF.

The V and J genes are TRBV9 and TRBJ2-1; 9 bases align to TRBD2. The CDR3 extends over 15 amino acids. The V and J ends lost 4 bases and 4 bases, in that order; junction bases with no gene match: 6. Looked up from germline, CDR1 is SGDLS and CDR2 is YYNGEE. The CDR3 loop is CASSYQRGDYNEQFF. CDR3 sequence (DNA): TGTGCCAGCAGCTACCAGCGGGGGGATTACAATGAGCAGTTCTTC.

This CDR3 is CAISGSLNEQYF. Written as DNA, the CDR3 is TGTGCCATCAGCGGGAGTCTGAACGAGCAGTACTTC. This chain joins TRBV10-3 and TRBJ2-7; D might be TRBD2 (6 bases). Trimming took off 6 bases at V and 5 bases at J, with 11 bases between the two ends. CDR3 length equals 12 residues. Germline loops: CDR1 ENHRY, CDR2 SYGVKD.

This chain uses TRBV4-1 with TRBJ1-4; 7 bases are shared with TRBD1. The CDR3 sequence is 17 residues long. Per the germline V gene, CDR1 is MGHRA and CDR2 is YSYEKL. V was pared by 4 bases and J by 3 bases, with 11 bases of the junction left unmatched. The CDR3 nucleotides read TGCGCCAGCAGCCCAGGAGACTGGACAGGCTCTAATGAAAAACTGTTTTTT. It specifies CASSPGDWTGSNEKLFF.

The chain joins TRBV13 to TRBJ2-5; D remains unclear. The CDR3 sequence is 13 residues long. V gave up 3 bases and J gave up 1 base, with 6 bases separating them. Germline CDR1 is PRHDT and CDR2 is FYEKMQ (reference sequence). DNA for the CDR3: TGTGCCAGCAGCTTCGCCAGCCAAGAGACCCAGTACTTC. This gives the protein CASSFASQETQYF.

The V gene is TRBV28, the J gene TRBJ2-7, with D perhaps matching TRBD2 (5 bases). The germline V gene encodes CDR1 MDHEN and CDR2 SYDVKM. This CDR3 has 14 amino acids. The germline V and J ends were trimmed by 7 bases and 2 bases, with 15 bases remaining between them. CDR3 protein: CASTAASLTYEQYF. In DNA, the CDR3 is TGTGCCAGCACCGCAGCTAGCCTGACCTACGAGCAGTACTTC. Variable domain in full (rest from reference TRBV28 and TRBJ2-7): DVKVTQSSRYLVKRTGEKVFLECVQDMDHENMFWYRQDPGLGLRLIYFSYDVKMKEKGDIPEGYSVSREKKERFSLILESASTNQTSMYLCASTAASLTYEQYFGPGTRLTVT.

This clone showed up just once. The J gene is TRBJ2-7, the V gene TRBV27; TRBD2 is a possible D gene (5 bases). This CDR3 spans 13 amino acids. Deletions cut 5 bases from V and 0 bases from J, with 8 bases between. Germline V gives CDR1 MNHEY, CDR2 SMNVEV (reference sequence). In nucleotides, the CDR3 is TGTGCCAGCAGTAGGACTTACTCCTACGAGCAGTACTTC. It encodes CASSRTYSYEQYF.

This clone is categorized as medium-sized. In DNA, the CDR3 is TGCGCCAGCAAGGACTACGAGCAGTACTTC. This encodes CASKDYEQYF. The chain combines TRBV10-2 with TRBJ2-7; D not certain. CDR1 is WSHSY, CDR2 SAAADI, per germline. The CDR3 totals 10 residues. Deletions cut 7 bases from V and 3 bases from J, with 4 bases between.

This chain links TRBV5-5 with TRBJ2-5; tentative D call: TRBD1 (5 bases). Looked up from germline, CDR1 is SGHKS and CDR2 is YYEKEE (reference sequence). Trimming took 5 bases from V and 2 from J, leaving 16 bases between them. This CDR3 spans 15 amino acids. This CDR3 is CASRQDSPIQETQYF. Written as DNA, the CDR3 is TGTGCCAGCAGACAGGATTCTCCAATTCAAGAGACCCAGTACTTC.

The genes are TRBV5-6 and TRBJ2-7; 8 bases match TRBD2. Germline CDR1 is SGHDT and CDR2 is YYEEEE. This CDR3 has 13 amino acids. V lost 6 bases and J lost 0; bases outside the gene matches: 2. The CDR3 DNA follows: TGTGCCAGCACGAGCGGGAGCTCCTACGAGCAGTACTTC. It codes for CASTSGSSYEQYF.

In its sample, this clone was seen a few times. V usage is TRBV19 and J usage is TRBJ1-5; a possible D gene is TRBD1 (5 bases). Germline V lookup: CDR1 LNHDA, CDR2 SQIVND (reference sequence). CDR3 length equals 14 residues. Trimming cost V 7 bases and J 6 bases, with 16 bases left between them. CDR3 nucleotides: TGTGCCAGTACCCTTGGGGGGGATTTTCAGCCCCAGCATTTT. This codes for CASTLGGDFQPQHF.

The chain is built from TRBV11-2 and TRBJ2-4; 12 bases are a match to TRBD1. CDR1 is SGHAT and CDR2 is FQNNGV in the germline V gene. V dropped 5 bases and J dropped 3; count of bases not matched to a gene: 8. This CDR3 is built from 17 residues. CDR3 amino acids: CASSPGTGGRSKNIQYF. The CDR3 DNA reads TGTGCCAGCAGCCCTGGGACAGGGGGCCGGAGCAAAAACATTCAGTACTTC. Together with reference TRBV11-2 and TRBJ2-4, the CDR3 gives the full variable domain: EAGVAQSPRYKIIEKRQSVAFWCNPISGHATLYWYQQILGQGPKLLIQFQNNGVVDDSQLPKDRFSAERLKGVDSTLKIQPAKLEDSAVYLCASSPGTGGRSKNIQYFGAGTRLSVL.

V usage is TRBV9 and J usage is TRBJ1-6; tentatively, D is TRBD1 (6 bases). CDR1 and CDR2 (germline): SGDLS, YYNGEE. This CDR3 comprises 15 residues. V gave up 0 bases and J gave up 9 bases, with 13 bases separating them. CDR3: CASSVEDSSRSPLHF. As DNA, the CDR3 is TGTGCCAGCAGCGTAGAGGACAGTTCGCGTTCACCCCTCCACTTT.